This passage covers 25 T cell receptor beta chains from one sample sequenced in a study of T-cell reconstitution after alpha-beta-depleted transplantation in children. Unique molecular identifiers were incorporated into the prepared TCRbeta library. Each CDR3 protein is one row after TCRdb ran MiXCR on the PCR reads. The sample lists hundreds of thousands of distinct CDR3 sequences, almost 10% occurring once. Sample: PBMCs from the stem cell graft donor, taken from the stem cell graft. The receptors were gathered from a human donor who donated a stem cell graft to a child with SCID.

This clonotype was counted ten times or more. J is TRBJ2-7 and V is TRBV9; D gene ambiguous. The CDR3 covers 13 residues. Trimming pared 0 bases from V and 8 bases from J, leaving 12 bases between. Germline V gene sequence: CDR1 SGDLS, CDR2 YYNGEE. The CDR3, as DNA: TGTGCCAGCAGCGTAGCCCCGTCGAATAAGCAGTACTTC. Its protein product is CASSVAPSNKQYF. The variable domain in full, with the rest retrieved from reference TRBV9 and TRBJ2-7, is DSGVTQTPKHLITATGQRVTLRCSPRSGDLSVYWYQQSLDQGLQFLIQYYNGEERAKGNILERFSAQQFPDLHSELNLSSLELGDSALYFCASSVAPSNKQYFGPGTRLTVT.

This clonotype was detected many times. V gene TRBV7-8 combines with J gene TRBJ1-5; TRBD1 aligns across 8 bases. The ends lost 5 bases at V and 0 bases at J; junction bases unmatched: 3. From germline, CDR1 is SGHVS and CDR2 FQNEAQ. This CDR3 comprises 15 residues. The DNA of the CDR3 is TGTGCCAGCAGCACCGGACAGGGTAGCAATCAGCCCCAGCATTTT. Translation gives CASSTGQGSNQPQHF.

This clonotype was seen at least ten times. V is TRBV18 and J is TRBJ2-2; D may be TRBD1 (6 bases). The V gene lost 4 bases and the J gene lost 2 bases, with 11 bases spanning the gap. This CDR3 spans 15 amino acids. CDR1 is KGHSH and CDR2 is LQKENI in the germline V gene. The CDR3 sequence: CASSRGGSNTGELFF. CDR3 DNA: TGTGCCAGCTCACGAGGGGGAAGCAACACCGGGGAGCTGTTTTTT.

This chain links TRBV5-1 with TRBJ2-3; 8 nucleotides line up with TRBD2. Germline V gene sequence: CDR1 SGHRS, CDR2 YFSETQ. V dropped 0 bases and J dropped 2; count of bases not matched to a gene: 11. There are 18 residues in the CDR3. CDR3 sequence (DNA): TGCGCCAGCAGCTTGGTTTCGGGGGGGCCTCCTCCCACAGATACGCAGTATTTT. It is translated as CASSLVSGGPPPTDTQYF.

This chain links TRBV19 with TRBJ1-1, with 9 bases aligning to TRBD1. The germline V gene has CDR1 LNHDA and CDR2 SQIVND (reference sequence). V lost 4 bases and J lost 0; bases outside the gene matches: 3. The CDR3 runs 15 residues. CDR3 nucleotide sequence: TGTGCCAGTAGTAGCGGGACAGGGATGAACACTGAAGCTTTCTTT. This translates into CASSSGTGMNTEAFF.

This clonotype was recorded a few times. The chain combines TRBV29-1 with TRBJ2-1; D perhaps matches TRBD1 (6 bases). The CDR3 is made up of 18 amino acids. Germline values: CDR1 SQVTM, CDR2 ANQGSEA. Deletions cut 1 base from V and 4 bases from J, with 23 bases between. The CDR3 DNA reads TGCAGCGTTGAAGGTAGACCGCAGGGGCGGTGGGATTACAATGAGCAGTTCTTC. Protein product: CSVEGRPQGRWDYNEQFF.

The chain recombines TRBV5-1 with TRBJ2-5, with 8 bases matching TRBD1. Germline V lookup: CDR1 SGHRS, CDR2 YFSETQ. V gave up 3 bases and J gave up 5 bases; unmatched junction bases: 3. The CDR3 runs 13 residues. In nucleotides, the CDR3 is TGCGCCAGCAGCTGGGGACAGGCCGAGACCCAGTACTTC. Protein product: CASSWGQAETQYF.

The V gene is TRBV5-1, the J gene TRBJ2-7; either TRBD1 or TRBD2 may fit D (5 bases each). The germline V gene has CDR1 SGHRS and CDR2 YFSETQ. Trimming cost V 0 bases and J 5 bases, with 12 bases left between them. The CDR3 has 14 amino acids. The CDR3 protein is CASSLARGEDEQYF. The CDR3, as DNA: TGCGCCAGCAGCTTGGCGAGGGGCGAGGACGAGCAGTACTTC.

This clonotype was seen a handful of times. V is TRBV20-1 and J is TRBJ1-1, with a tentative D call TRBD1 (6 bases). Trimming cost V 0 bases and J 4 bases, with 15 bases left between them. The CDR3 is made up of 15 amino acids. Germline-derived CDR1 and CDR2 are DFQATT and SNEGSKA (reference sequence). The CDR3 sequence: CSARDLGGGSTEAFF. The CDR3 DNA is TGCAGTGCTAGAGATCTGGGGGGCGGGAGCACTGAAGCTTTCTTT.

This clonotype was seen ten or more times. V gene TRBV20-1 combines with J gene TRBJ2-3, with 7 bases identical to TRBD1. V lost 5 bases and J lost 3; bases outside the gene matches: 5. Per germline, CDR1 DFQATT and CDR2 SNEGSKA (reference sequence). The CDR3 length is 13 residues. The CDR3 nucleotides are TGCAGTGCTGAGTTGGACAGGACAGATACGCAGTATTTT. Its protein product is CSAELDRTDTQYF.

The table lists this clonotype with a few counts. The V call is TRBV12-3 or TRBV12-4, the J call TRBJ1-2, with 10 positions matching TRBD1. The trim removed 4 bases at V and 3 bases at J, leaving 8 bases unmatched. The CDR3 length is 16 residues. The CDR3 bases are TGTGCCAGCAGTTCTCGACAGGGGGCGGAAGACTATGGCTACACCTTC. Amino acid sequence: CASSSRQGAEDYGYTF.

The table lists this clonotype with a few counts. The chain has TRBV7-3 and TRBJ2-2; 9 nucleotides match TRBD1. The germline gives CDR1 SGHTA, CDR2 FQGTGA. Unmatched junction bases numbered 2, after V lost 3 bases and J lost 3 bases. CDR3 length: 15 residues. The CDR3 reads CASSFRTGDTGELFF. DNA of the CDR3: TGTGCCAGCAGCTTTAGGACAGGGGACACCGGGGAGCTGTTTTTT.

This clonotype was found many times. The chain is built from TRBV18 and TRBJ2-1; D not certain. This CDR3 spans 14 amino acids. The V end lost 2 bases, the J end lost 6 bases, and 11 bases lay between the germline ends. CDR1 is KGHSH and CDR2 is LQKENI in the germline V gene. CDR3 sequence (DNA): TGTGCCAGCTCACCATCTCCCATTCTCAATGAGCAGTTCTTC. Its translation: CASSPSPILNEQFF.

In DNA form, the CDR3 reads TGCGCCAGCAGTAGGGGCGAGGGGAACACTGAAGCTTTCTTT. Translation gives CASSRGEGNTEAFF. The rearrangement links TRBV5-1 to TRBJ1-1; TRBD1 is a possible D gene (5 bases). This CDR3 region has 14 residues. CDR1 is SGHRS, CDR2 YFSETQ, per germline. V was shortened by 5 bases and J by 1 base, with 12 bases between the two germline ends.

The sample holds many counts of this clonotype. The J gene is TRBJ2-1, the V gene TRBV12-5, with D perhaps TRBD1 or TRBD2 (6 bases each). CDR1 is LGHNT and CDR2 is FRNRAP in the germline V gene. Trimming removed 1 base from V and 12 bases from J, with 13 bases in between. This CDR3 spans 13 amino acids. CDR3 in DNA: TGTGCTAGTGGTTTGGGACATGGAGGGGGGCAGTTCTTC. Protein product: CASGLGHGGGQFF.

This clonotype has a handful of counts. The CDR3 protein is CAISESAASGGSGANVLTF. CDR3 DNA sequence: TGTGCCATCAGTGAGTCGGCGGCTAGCGGGGGCTCTGGGGCCAACGTCCTGACTTTC. This chain links TRBV10-3 with TRBJ2-6; 10 bases line up with TRBD2. CDR1 and CDR2 from the germline V gene are ENHRY and SYGVKD. This CDR3 is 19 amino acids long. V lost 0 bases, J lost 0 bases, and 5 bases stayed unmatched.

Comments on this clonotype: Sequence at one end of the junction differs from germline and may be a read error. CDR3 DNA sequence: TGTGCCAGCAGCCTTGGGGACAACGTCCTGACTTTC. It yields the protein CASSLGDNVLTF. The V gene is TRBV14, the J gene TRBJ2-6; D unresolved. Per the germline V gene, CDR1 is SGHDN and CDR2 is FVKESK. The CDR3 consists of 12 residues.

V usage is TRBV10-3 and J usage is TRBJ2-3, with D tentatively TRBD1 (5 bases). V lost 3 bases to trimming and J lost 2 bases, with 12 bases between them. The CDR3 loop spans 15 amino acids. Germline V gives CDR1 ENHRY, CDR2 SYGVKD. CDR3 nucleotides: TGTGCCATCAGTGAAGTGGGGCGCCTCACAGATACGCAGTATTTT. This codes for CAISEVGRLTDTQYF.

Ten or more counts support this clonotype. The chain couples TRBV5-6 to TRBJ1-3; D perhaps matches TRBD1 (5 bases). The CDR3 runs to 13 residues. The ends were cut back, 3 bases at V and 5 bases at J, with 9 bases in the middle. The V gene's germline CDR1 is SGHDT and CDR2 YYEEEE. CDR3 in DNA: TGTGCCAGCAGCTCACTGGACAGAAACACCATATATTTT. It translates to CASSSLDRNTIYF.

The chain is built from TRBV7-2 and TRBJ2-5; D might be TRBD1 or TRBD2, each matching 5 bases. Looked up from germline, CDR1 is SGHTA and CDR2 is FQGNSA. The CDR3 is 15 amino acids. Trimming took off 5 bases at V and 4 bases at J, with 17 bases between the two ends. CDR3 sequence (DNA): TGTGCCAGCAGCCCCGGGACCTGGGGTGCAGAGACCCAGTACTTC. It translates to CASSPGTWGAETQYF.

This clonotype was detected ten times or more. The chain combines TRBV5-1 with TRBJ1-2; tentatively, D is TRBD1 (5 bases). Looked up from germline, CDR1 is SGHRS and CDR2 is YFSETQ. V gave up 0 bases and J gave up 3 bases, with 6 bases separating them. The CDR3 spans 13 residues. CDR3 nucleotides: TGCGCCAGCAGCTTGGGGGACCACTATGGCTACACCTTC. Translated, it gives CASSLGDHYGYTF.

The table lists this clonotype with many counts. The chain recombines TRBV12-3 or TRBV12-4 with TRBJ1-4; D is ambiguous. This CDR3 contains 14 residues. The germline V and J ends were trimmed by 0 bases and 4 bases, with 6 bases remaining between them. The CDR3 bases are TGTGCCAGCAGTTTAGCCGGAGTTAATGAAAAACTGTTTTTT. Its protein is CASSLAGVNEKLFF.

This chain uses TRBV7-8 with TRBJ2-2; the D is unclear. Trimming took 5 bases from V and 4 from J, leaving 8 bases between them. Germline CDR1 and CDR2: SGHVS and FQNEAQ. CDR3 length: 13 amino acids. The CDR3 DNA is TGTGCCAGCAGCCCCGAACCCACCGGGGAGCTGTTTTTT. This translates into CASSPEPTGELFF.

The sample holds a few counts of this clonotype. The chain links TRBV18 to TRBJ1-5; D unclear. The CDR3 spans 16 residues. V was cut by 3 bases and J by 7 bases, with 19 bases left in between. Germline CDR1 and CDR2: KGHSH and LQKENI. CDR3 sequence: CASSPDEWVRGQPQHF. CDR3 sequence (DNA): TGTGCCAGCTCACCGGATGAGTGGGTGCGGGGACAGCCCCAGCATTTT.

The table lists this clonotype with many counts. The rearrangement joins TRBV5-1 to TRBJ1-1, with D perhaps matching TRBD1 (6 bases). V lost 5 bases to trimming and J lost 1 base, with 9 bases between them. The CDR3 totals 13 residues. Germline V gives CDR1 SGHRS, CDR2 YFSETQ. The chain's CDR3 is CASSRQANTEAFF. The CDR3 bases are TGCGCCAGCAGTCGACAGGCGAACACTGAAGCTTTCTTT.